One sample yielded the 14 T cell receptor beta chains listed below, sequenced in a study of T cell responses to AZD1222 COVID-19 vaccine. The method was immunoSEQ multiplex PCR; TCRdb's version includes in-frame clones alone and lacks a portion of them. The sample consists of over 100,000 clones, under 90% of them appearing once. The sequences come from peripheral blood, collected on day 0 of AZD1222 vaccination. The receptors were gathered from an adult in good health.

The V call is TRBV27, the J call TRBJ1-6, with D possibly TRBD1 on 5 matching bases. CDR1 MNHEY and CDR2 SMNVEV come from the germline V gene (reference sequence). This CDR3 has 14 residues. Trimming removed 0 bases at V and 14 bases at J, with 14 bases between. The CDR3 DNA reads as TGTGCCAGCAGTTTATCCCGGGCTCCACAGGCCCTCCACTTT. This sequence encodes CASSLSRAPQALHF.

This chain links TRBV9 with TRBJ2-3; D is perhaps TRBD2 (5 bases). This CDR3 has 14 residues. Trimming pared 4 bases from V and 2 bases from J, leaving 11 bases between. Germline V gene lookup returns CDR1 SGDLS and CDR2 YYNGEE. For the CDR3, the DNA is TGTGCCAGCAGCCCTACTAGTCACACAGATACGCAGTATTTT. This encodes CASSPTSHTDTQYF.

This clone was detected once. J is TRBJ1-2 and V is TRBV7-3; D gene ambiguous. Germline values: CDR1 SGHTA, CDR2 FQGTGA. The CDR3 has 14 amino acids. V was shortened by 5 bases and J by 8 bases, with 18 bases between the two germline ends. The CDR3 sequence is CASSQSVRGPGYTF. The CDR3 DNA reads as TGTGCCAGCAGCCAGTCCGTCCGAGGCCCGGGCTACACCTTC.

The chain joins TRBV4-1 to TRBJ1-2; 8 bases align to TRBD1. The V segment lost 1 base and the J segment 3 bases; nucleotides outside the gene matches: 10. The germline CDR1 and CDR2 sequences are MGHRA and YSYEKL. The CDR3 extends over 17 amino acids. The DNA for the CDR3 is TGCGCCAGCAGCCAAGCCATAACAGGGGGAGAATACTATGGCTACACCTTC. Its translation: CASSQAITGGEYYGYTF.

Only one count was recorded for this clone. The rearrangement joins TRBV9 to TRBJ1-1; 7 bases agree with TRBD1. The CDR3 spans 15 residues. V lost 4 bases, J lost 4 bases, and 10 bases stayed unmatched. Germline V lookup: CDR1 SGDLS, CDR2 YYNGEE. The CDR3 DNA is TGTGCCAGCAGCAAGAGACAGGGAGGGACCACTGAAGCTTTCTTT. Its protein is CASSKRQGGTTEAFF.

This chain connects TRBV28 to TRBJ2-7, with D possibly matching TRBD1 (6 bases). Germline CDR1 MDHEN, CDR2 SYDVKM. CDR3 size: 13 residues. Trimming took off 2 bases at V and 2 bases at J, with 7 bases between the two ends. The CDR3 spells CASSLQGTYEQYF. CDR3 nucleotides: TGTGCCAGCAGTTTACAGGGGACCTACGAGCAGTACTTC.

The V gene is TRBV18, the J gene TRBJ1-2, with a weak D call TRBD1 (5 bases). Germline assignment: CDR1 KGHSH and CDR2 LQKENI. Trimming shortened V by 3 bases and J by 3 bases, and 14 bases separated the two germline ends. The CDR3 is made up of 15 amino acids. The CDR3 loop reads CASSPVAGGYYGYTF. In DNA form, the CDR3 reads TGTGCCAGCTCACCCGTCGCGGGGGGTTACTATGGCTACACCTTC.

This chain connects TRBV7-9 to TRBJ2-7; D might be TRBD1 (5 bases). Germline V gene lookup returns CDR1 SEHNR and CDR2 FQNEAQ (reference sequence). V was pared by 1 base and J by 3 bases, with 13 bases between. The CDR3 sequence is 15 residues long. CDR3 residues: CASSLGRGTNYEQYF. Here the CDR3 DNA reads TGTGCCAGCAGCTTAGGTAGGGGTACCAACTACGAGCAGTACTTC.

This sequence joins TRBV19 and TRBJ2-7; D remains ambiguous. The V and J ends lost 4 bases and 0 bases respectively, with 7 bases between them. This CDR3 is built from 13 residues. CDR1 is LNHDA and CDR2 is SQIVND in the germline V gene (reference sequence). The CDR3 sequence: CASSTRISYEQYF. In DNA, the CDR3 is TGTGCCAGTAGTACACGGATCTCCTACGAGCAGTACTTC. The full variable domain, in which reference TRBV19 and TRBJ2-7 provide the parts outside the CDR3, is DGGITQSPKYLFRKEGQNVTLSCEQNLNHDAMYWYRQDPGQGLRLIYYSQIVNDFQKGDIAEGYSVSREKKESFPLTVTSAQKNPTAFYLCASSTRISYEQYFGPGTRLTVT.

V and J are TRBV5-6 and TRBJ1-3; D not resolved. V lost 1 base to trimming and J lost 0 bases, with 8 bases between them. CDR1 and CDR2 from the germline V gene are SGHDT and YYEEEE. This CDR3 region has 15 residues. CDR3 nucleotide sequence: TGTGCCAGCAGCTTGCCCCCGAGCTCTGGAAACACCATATATTTT. It translates to CASSLPPSSGNTIYF. The full variable domain, in which reference TRBV5-6 and TRBJ1-3 provide the parts outside the CDR3, is DAGVTQSPTHLIKTRGQQVTLRCSPKSGHDTVSWYQQALGQGPQFIFQYYEEEERQRGNFPDRFSGHQFPNYSSELNVNALLLGDSALYLCASSLPPSSGNTIYFGEGSWLTVV.

The rearrangement links TRBV7-2 to TRBJ1-6; D not resolved. Germline CDR1 is SGHTA and CDR2 is FQGNSA. Trimming took 1 base from V and 11 from J, leaving 12 bases between them. CDR3 length: 14 residues. The CDR3 loop reads CASSLGPTMTPLHF. CDR3 DNA sequence: TGTGCCAGCAGCTTAGGACCCACGATGACACCCCTCCACTTT.

The chain combines TRBV24-1 with TRBJ1-2; no definite D call. There are 19 residues in the CDR3. V was cut by 0 bases and J by 0 bases, with 19 bases left in between. CDR1 KGHDR and CDR2 SFDVKD come from the germline V gene. The CDR3 loop is CATSDLSLGDGLANYGYTF. Written as DNA, the CDR3 is TGTGCCACCAGTGATTTGTCGCTCGGGGATGGTTTAGCTAACTATGGCTACACCTTC.

J is TRBJ1-6 and V is TRBV9; D is uncertain. The germline gives CDR1 SGDLS, CDR2 YYNGEE. The CDR3 extends over 15 amino acids. Trimming pared 5 bases from V and 0 bases from J, leaving 9 bases between. CDR3 in amino acids: CASSRASSYNSPLHF. In DNA, the CDR3 is TGTGCCAGCAGTCGGGCCAGCTCCTATAATTCACCCCTCCACTTT.

The V and J genes are TRBV29-1 and TRBJ2-3, with D unresolved. Germline CDR1 is SQVTM and CDR2 is ANQGSEA. Trimming took off 7 bases at V and 1 base at J, with 12 bases between the two ends. The CDR3 has 13 amino acids. CDR3 loop: CSAIETGTDTQYF. The CDR3 DNA is TGCAGCGCGATCGAAACAGGCACAGATACGCAGTATTTT.